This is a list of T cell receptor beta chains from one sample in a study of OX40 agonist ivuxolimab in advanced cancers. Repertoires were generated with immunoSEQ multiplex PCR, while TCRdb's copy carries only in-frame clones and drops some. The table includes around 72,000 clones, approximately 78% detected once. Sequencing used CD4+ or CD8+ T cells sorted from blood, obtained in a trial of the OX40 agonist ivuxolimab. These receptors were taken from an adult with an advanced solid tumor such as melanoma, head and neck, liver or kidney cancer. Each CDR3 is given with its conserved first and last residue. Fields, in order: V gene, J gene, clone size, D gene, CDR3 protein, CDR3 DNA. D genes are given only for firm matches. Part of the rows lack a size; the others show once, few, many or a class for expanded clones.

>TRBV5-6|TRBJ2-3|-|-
CASSLGRANTQYF
TGTGCCAGCAGCTTGGGGCGCGCGAATACGCAGTATTTT
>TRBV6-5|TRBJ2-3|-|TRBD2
CASRPGLGVTDTQYF
TGTGCCAGCAGACCGGGACTAGGGGTGACAGATACGCAGTATTTT
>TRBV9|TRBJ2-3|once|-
CASSVDGSRTDTQYF
TGTGCCAGCAGCGTAGACGGGAGTAGGACAGATACGCAGTATTTT
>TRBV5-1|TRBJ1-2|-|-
CASSLSGTANYGYTF
TGCGCCAGCAGCTTGTCGGGGACGGCAAACTATGGCTACACCTTC
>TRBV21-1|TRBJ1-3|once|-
CASSASRHGNTIYF
TGTGCCAGCAGCGCCTCCCGGCATGGAAACACCATATATTTT
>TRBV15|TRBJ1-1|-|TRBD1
CATSRGTGVRDTEAFF
TGTGCCACCAGCAGAGGGACAGGGGTTAGGGACACTGAAGCTTTCTTT
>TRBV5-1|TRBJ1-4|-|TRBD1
CASSLSGGTTNEKLFF
TGCGCCAGCAGCTTGTCAGGGGGGACAACTAATGAAAAACTGTTTTTT
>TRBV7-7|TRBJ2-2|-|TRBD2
CASRPLLNREGQRELFF
TGTGCCAGCAGGCCCCTTCTAAATCGGGAGGGCCAGCGGGAGCTGTTTTTT
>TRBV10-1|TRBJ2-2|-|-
CASSERVNTGELFF
TGCGCCAGCAGTGAGAGGGTGAACACCGGGGAGCTGTTTTTT
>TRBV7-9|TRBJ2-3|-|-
CASSLAMVGVDTQYF
TGTGCCAGCAGCTTAGCTATGGTTGGGGTAGATACGCAGTATTTT
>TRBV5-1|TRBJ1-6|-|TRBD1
CASSLDRGNSPLHF
TGCGCCAGCAGCTTGGACAGGGGGAATTCACCCCTCCACTTT
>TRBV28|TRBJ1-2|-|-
CASSLAGDYGYTF
TGTGCCAGCAGTTTAGCGGGTGACTATGGCTACACCTTC
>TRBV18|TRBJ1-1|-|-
CASSPPVRAIDTEAFF
TGTGCCAGCTCACCCCCGGTCAGGGCGATAGACACTGAAGCTTTCTTT
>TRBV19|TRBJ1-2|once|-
CASSIVAGPAHYGYTF
TGTGCCAGTAGTATAGTGGCAGGGCCGGCCCACTATGGCTACACCTTC
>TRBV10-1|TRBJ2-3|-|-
CASSESTGASTDTQYF
TGCGCCAGCAGTGAGTCGACGGGGGCGAGCACAGATACGCAGTATTTT
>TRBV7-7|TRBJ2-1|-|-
CASSPGLLAYNEQFF
TGTGCCAGCAGCCCGGGCCTCCTTGCCTACAATGAGCAGTTCTTC
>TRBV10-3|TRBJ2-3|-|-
CAIRRPEQGDTQYF
TGTGCCATCAGGCGGCCTGAACAGGGAGATACGCAGTATTTT
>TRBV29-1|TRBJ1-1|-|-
CSVRDGQASEAFF
TGCAGCGTTAGGGACGGCCAGGCATCTGAAGCTTTCTTT
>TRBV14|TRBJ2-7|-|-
CASSQYEQYF
TGTGCCAGCAGCCAATACGAGCAGTACTTC
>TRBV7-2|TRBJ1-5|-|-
CASSPDTYNQPQHF
TGTGCCAGCAGCCCCGACACCTACAATCAGCCCCAGCATTTT
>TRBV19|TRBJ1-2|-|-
CASGEAFAYGYTF
TGTGCCAGTGGGGAAGCTTTTGCCTATGGCTACACCTTC
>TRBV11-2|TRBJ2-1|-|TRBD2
CASSLALLAGVEEQFF
TGTGCCAGCAGCTTAGCCCTGCTAGCGGGAGTAGAAGAGCAGTTCTTC
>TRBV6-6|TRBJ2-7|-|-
CASSSRVSEQYF
TGTGCCAGCAGCTCGAGGGTTAGCGAGCAGTACTTC
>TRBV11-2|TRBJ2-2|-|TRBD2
CASSFLREGGELFF
TGTGCCAGCAGCTTTCTGCGGGAGGGCGGGGAGCTGTTTTTT
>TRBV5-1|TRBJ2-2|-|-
CASSHRSAGELFF
TGCGCCAGCAGCCATCGATCGGCCGGGGAGCTGTTTTTT
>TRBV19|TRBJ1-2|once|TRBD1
CASSMKGALSNYGYTF
TGTGCCAGTAGTATGAAGGGGGCGTTGAGTAACTATGGCTACACCTTC
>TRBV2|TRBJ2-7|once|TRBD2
CATGRASNSYEQYF
TGTGCCACCGGGAGGGCTAGCAACTCCTACGAGCAGTACTTC
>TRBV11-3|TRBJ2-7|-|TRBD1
CASSLGTGGTYEQYF
TGTGCCAGCAGCTTAGGGACAGGGGGAACCTACGAGCAGTACTTC
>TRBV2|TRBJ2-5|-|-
CASSVNREETQYF
TGTGCCAGCAGCGTTAACAGGGAAGAGACCCAGTACTTC
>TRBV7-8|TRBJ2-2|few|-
CASSLGPSRTGELFF
TGTGCCAGCAGCTTAGGGCCCAGTAGAACCGGGGAGCTGTTTTTT
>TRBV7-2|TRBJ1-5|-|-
CASSLAQGFNQPQHF
TGTGCCAGCAGCTTAGCACAGGGTTTCAATCAGCCCCAGCATTTT
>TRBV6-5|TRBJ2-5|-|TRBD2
CASSYSLTSGGAAQYF
TGTGCCAGCAGTTACTCGTTGACTAGCGGGGGGGCGGCCCAGTACTTC
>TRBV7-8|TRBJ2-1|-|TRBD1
CASSLGGVRDRVFF
TGTGCCAGCAGCTTAGGAGGGGTTCGGGACAGGGTTTTCTTC
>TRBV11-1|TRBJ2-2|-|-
CASSSGALGTGELFF
TGTGCCAGCAGCTCCGGGGCCCTAGGGACCGGGGAGCTGTTTTTT
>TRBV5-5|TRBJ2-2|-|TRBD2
CASSFRTSLNTGELFF
TGTGCCAGCAGCTTCCGGACTAGTCTCAACACCGGGGAGCTGTTTTTT
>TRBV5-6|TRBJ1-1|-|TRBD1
CASSTNRGRDTEAFF
TGTGCCAGCAGCACTAACAGGGGAAGGGACACTGAAGCTTTCTTT
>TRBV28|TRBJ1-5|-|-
CASTSLRRTGTQHF
TGTGCCAGCACCTCGCTGAGGCGGACGGGGACCCAGCATTTT
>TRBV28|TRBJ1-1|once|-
CASKIGREAFF
TGTGCCAGCAAGATTGGAAGAGAAGCTTTCTTT
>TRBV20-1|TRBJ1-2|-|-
CSAATNYGYTF
TGCAGTGCAGCCACTAACTATGGCTACACCTTC
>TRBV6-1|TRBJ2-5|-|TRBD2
CARGEPGLGIETQYF
TGTGCCAGGGGAGAGCCGGGACTAGGTATAGAGACCCAGTACTTC
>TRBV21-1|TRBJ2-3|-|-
CASSKRGGSTDTQYF
TGTGCCAGCAGCAAAAGGGGCGGAAGCACAGATACGCAGTATTTT
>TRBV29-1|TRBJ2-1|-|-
CSVEAAEIPQQFF
TGCAGCGTTGAAGCAGCAGAAATTCCCCAGCAGTTCTTC
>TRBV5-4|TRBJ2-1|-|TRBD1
CASSLWDRVGEQFF
TGTGCCAGCAGCTTGTGGGACAGGGTGGGTGAGCAGTTCTTC
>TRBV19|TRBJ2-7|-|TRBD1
CASKGTGKSSYEQYF
TGTGCCAGTAAAGGGACAGGGAAAAGCTCCTACGAGCAGTACTTC
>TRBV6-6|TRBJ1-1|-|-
CASSPAGTLVAFF
TGTGCCAGCAGTCCTGCTGGGACATTGGTAGCTTTCTTT
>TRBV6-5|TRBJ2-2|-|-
CASGHGGARGELFF
TGTGCCAGCGGCCATGGGGGGGCACGCGGGGAGCTGTTTTTT
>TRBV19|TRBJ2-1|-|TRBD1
CASSPQGVRSYNEQFF
TGTGCCAGTAGTCCACAGGGGGTCCGCTCCTACAATGAGCAGTTCTTC
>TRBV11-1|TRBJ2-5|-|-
CASSLLETQYF
TGTGCCAGCAGCTTATTGGAGACCCAGTACTTC
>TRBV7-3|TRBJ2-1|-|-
CASSLNGLMVDEQFF
TGTGCCAGCAGCTTAAATGGGCTAATGGTCGATGAGCAGTTCTTC
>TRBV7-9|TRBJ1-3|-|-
CASSLSNRRPNTIYF
TGTGCCAGCAGCTTATCCAACAGGCGACCAAACACCATATATTTT
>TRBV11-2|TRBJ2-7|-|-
CASSLEYRTLYEQYF
TGTGCCAGCAGCTTAGAATACCGGACGCTCTACGAGCAGTACTTC